This TCR beta chain was obtained from a study of response to subunit inactivated influenza vaccine. This clonotype was counted ten times or more. Its antigen is as yet unknown. In TCRdb, the RT-PCR reads were re-called with MiXCR into one record per CDR3 protein. This repertoire shows under 500,000 distinct CDR3 sequences, approximately 11% found once; its top ten account for about 12%. Regarding the study as a whole: Every seasonal influenza vaccination brings in few new T cells, the authors suggested.

This CDR3 comprises 13 residues. Per the germline V gene, CDR1 is SQVTM and CDR2 is ANQGSEA. The V end lost 4 bases, the J end lost 7 bases, and 14 bases lay between the germline ends. This receptor was identified in a man aged 45-65 years who received an inactivated influenza vaccine. Specimen: PBMCs from blood, collected roughly 6 weeks after vaccination. This rearrangement joins TRBV29-1 to TRBJ2-1; D may match TRBD1 or TRBD2 (6 bases each). The DNA for the CDR3 is TGCAGCGTTGGTGGGGGGCTCGGGAATGAGCAGTTCTTC. Encoded protein: CSVGGGLGNEQFF.